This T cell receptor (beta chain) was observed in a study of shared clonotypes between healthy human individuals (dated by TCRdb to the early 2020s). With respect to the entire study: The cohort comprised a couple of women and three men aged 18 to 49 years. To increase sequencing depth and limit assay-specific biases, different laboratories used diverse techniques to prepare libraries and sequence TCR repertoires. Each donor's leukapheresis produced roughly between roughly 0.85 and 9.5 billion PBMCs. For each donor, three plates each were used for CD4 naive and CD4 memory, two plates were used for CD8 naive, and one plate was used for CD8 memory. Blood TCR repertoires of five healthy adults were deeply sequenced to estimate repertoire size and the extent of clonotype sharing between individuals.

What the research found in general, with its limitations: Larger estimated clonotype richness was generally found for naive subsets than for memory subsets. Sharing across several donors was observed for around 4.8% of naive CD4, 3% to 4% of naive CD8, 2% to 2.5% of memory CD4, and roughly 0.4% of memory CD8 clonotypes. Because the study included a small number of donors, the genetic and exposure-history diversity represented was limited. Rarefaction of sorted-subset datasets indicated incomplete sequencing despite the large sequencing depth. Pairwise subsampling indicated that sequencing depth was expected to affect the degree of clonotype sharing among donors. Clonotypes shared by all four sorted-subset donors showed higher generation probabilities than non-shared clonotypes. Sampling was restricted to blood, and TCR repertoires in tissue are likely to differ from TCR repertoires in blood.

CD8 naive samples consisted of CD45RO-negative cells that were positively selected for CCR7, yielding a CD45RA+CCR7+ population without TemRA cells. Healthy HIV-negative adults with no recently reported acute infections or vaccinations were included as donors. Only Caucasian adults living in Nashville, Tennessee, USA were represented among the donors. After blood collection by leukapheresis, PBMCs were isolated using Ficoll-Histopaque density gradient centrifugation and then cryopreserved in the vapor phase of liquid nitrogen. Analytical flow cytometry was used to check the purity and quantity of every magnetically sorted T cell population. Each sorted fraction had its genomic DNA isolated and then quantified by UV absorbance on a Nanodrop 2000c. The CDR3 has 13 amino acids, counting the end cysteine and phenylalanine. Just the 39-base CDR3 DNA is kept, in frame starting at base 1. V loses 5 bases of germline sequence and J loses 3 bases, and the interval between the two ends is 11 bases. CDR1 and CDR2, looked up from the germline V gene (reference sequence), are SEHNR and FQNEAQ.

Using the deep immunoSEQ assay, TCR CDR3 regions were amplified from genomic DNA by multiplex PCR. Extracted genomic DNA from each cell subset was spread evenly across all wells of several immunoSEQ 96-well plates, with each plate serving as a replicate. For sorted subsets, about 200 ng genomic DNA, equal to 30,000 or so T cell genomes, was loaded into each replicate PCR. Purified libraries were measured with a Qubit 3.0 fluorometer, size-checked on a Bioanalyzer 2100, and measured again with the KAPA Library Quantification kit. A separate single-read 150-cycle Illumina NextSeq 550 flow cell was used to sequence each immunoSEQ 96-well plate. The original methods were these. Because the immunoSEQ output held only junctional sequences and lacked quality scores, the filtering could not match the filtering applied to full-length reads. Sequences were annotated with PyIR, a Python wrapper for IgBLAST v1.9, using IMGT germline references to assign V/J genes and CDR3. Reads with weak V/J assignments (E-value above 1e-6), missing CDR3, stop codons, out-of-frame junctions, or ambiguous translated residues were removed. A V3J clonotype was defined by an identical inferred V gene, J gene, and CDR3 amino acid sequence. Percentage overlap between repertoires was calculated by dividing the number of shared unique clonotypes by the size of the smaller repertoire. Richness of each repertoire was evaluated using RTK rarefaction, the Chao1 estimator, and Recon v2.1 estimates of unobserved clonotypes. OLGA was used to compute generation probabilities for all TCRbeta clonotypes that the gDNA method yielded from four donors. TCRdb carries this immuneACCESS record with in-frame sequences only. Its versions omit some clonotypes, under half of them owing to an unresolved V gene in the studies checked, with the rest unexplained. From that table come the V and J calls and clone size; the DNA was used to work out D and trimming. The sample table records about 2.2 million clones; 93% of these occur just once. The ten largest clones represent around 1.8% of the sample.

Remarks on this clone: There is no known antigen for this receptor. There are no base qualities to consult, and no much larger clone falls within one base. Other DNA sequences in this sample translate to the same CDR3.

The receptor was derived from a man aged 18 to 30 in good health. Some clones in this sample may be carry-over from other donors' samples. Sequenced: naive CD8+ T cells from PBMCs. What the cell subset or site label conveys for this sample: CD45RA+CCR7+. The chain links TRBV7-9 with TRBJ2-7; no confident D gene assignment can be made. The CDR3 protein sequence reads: CASSARTDYEQYF. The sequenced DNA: TGTGCCAGCAGCGCACGGACGGACTACGAGCAGTACTTC.